This T cell receptor (beta chain) is drawn from a study of blood T cell repertoires in COVID-19. Overall study: Some COVID-19 samples were acute and others convalescent; all came from the United States, Italy and Spain. Sources were T cells, B-cell-depleted T cells, or PBMCs; the material itself was cDNA or gDNA.

Authors' processing steps: How many nucleated cells were present was estimated from reference gene primer amplification. The assay was immunoSEQ multiplex PCR, and TCRdb's table has in-frame clones only and misses some. Clone size and the V and J calls come from that table; the DNA yielded D and trimming. The top ten hold around 2.9% of the sample, which has 200,000 to 250,000 clones, 75% to 90% seen once. With 6 bases removed from V and 6 bases from J, the gap between germline ends came to 17 bases. The CDR3 is made up of 15 amino acids. CDR1 and CDR2 (germline): SNHLY, FYNNEI. The sequence came from a woman aged 25-40 years who had recovered from COVID-19. The sample taken for sequencing was peripheral blood. The chain carries TRBV2 and TRBJ1-4; D gene ambiguous. The CDR3 region has the DNA TGTGCCAGCAGAGCCCACCCCCACCCTGATGAAAAACTGTTTTTT. Amino acid sequence: CASRAHPHPDEKLFF.